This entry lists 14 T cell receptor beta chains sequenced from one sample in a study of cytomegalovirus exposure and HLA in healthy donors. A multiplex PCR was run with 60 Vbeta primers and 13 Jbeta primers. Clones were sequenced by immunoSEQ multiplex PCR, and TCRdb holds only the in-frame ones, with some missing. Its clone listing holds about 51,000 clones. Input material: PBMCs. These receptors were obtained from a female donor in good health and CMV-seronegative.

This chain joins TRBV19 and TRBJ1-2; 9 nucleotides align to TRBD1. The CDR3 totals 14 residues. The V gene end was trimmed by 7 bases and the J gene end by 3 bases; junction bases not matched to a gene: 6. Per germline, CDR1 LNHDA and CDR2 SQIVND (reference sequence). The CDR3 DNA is TGTGCCAGTAAATACAGGGGGCAGCACTATGGCTACACCTTC. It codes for CASKYRGQHYGYTF.

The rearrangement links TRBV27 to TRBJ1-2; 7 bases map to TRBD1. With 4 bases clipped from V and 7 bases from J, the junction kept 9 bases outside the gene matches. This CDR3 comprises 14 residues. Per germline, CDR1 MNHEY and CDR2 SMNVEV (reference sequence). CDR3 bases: TGTGCCAGCAGTTCCCTAGGAGGGGGCGGTGGCTACACCTTC. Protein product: CASSSLGGGGGYTF.

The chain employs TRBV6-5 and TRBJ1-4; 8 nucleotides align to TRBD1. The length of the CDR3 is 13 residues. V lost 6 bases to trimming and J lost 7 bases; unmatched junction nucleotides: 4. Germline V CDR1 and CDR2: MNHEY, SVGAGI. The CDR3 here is CASRQGGGEKLFF. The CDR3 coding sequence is TGTGCCAGCAGACAGGGGGGGGGTGAAAAACTGTTTTTT.

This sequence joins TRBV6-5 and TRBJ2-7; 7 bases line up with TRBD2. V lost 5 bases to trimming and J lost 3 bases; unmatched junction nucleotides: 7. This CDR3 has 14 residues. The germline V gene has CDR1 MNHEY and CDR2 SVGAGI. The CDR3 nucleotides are TGTGCCAGCAGTCCGCCCGGGACTATCTACGAGCAGTACTTC. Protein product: CASSPPGTIYEQYF.

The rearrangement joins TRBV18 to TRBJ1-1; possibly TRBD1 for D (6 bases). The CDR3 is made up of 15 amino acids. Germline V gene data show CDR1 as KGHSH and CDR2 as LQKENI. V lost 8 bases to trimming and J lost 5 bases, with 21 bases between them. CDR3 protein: CASNPTVGGDTEAFF. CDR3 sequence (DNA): TGTGCCAGCAATCCGACGGTAGGGGGGGATACTGAAGCTTTCTTT.

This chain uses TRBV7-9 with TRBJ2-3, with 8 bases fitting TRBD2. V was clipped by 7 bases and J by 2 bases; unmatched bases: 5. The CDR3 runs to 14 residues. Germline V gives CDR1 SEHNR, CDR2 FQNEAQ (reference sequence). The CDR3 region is CASTPAGDTDTQYF. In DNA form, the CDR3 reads TGTGCCAGCACCCCAGCGGGAGACACAGATACGCAGTATTTT.

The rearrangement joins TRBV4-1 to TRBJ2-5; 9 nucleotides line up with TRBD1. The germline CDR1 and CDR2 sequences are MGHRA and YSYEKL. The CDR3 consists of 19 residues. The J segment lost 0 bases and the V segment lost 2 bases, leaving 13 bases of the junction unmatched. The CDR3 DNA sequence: TGCGCCAGCAGCCAATCTTTTTCCCGGGACAGGGCTGACCAAGAGACCCAGTACTTC. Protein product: CASSQSFSRDRADQETQYF.

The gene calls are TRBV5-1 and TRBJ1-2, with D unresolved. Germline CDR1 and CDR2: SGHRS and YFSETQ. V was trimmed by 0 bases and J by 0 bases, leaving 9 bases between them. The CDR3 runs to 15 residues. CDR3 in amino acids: CASSLGRLPNYGYTF. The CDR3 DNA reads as TGCGCCAGCAGCTTGGGGCGGCTTCCTAACTATGGCTACACCTTC. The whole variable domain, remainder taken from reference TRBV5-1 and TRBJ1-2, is KAGVTQTPRYLIKTRGQQVTLSCSPISGHRSVSWYQQTPGQGLQFLFEYFSETQRNKGNFPGRFSGRQFSNSRSEMNVSTLELGDSALYLCASSLGRLPNYGYTFGSGTRLTVV.

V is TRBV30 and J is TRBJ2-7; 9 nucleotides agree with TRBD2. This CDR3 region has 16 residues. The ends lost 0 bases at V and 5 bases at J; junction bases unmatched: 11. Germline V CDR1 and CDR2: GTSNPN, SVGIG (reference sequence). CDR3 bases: TGTGCCTGGAGTGTATTAGCGGGGGTGCTTTCGGACGAGCAGTACTTC. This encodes CAWSVLAGVLSDEQYF.

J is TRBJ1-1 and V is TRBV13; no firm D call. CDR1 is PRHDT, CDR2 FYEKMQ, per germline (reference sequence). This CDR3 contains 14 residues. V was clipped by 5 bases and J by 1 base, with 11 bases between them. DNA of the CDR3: TGTGCCAGCAGCACCCTGACACGGAACACTGAAGCTTTCTTT. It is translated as CASSTLTRNTEAFF.

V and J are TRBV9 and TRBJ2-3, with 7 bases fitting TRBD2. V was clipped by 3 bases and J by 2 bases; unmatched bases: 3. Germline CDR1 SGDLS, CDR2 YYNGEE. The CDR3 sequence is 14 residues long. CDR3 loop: CASSEAGLTDTQYF. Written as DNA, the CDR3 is TGTGCCAGCAGCGAAGCGGGGCTCACAGATACGCAGTATTTT. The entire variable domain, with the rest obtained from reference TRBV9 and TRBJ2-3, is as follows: DSGVTQTPKHLITATGQRVTLRCSPRSGDLSVYWYQQSLDQGLQFLIQYYNGEERAKGNILERFSAQQFPDLHSELNLSSLELGDSALYFCASSEAGLTDTQYFGPGTRLTVL.

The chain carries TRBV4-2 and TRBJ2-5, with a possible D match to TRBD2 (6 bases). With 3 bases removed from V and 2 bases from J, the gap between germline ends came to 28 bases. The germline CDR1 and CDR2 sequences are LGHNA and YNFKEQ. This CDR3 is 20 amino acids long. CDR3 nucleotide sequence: TGTGCCAGCAGCCAGGACACCGGAGGGAGTAGGGCCCCTCCGCAAGAGACCCAGTACTTC. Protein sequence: CASSQDTGGSRAPPQETQYF.

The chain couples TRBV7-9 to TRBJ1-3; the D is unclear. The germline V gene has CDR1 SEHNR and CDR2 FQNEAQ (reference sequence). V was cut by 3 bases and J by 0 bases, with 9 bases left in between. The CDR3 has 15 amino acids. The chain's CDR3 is CASSLSRSSGNTIYF. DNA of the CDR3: TGTGCCAGCAGCTTGTCGCGGAGCTCTGGAAACACCATATATTTT.

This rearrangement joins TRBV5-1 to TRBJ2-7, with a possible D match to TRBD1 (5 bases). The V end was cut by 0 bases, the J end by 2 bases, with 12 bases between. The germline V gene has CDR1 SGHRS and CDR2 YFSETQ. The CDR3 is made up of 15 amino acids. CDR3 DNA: TGCGCCAGCAGCTTGGAGTGGCAGGGAACCTACGAGCAGTACTTC. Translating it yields CASSLEWQGTYEQYF.